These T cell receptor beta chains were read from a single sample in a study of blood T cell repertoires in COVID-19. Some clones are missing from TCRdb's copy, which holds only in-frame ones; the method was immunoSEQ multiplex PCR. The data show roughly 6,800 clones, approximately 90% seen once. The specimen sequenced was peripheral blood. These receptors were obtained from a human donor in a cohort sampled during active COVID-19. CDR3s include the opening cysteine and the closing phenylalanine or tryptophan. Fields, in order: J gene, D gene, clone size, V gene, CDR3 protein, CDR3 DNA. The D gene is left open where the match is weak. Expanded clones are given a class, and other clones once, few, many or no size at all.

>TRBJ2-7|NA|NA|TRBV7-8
CASSLGGQPTYEQYF
TGTGCCAGCAGCTTAGGAGGACAGCCGACCTACGAGCAGTACTTC
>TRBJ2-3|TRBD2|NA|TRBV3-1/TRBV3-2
CASSQRSGGTDTQYF
TGTGCCAGCAGCCAGAGAAGCGGGGGCACAGATACGCAGTATTTT
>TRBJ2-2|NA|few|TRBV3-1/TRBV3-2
CASSPDMSTGELFF
TGTGCCAGCAGCCCGGACATGTCCACCGGGGAGCTGTTTTTT
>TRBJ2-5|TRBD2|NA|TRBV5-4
CASSPASGRALETQYF
TGTGCCAGCAGCCCTGCTAGCGGGAGGGCCCTGGAGACCCAGTACTTC
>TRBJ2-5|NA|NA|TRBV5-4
CASSRTRETQYF
TGTGCCAGCAGTCGCACCCGGGAGACCCAGTACTTC
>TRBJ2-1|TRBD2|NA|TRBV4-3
CASSQDRSGLYYTEQFF
TGCGCCAGCAGCCAAGATAGGTCGGGACTATACTATACTGAGCAGTTCTTC
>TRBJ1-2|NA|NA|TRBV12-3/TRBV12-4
CASSRDTYGYTF
TGTGCCAGCAGCAGGGATACCTATGGCTACACCTTC
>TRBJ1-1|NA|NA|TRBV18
CASSPALDSLNTEAFF
TGTGCCAGCTCACCTGCCCTTGACAGCTTGAACACTGAAGCTTTCTTT
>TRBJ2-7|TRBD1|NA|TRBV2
CASRRDRALYEQYF
TGTGCCAGCAGAAGGGACAGGGCGCTCTACGAGCAGTACTTC
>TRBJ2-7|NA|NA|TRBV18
CASSPPIPSLWRGPSYEQYF
TGTGCCAGCTCACCACCTATCCCGTCTCTTTGGCGGGGGCCCTCCTACGAGCAGTACTTC
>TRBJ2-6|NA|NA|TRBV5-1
CASSQKAGANVLTF
TGCGCCAGCAGCCAGAAAGCTGGGGCCAACGTCCTGACTTTC
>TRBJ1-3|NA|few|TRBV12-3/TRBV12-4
CASTYSGNTIYF
TGTGCCAGCACTTACTCTGGAAACACCATATATTTT
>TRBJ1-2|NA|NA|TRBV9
CASSTGQGLRLGYTF
TGTGCCAGCAGCACCGGGCAGGGGCTGCGATTAGGCTACACCTTC
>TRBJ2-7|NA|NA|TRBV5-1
CASSPSPGQRYEQYF
TGCGCCAGCAGCCCTTCGCCGGGACAACGATACGAGCAGTACTTC
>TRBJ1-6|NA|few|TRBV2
CASSEWAGKFHF
TGTGCCAGCAGTGAGTGGGCAGGAAAGTTCCACTTT
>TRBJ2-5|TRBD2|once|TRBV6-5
CASTMRGTQETQYF
TGTGCCAGCACCATGCGGGGGACTCAAGAGACCCAGTACTTC
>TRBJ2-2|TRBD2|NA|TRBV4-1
CASSQAVSASGSVGELFF
TGCGCCAGCAGCCAAGCCGTGTCGGCTAGCGGGAGTGTCGGGGAGCTGTTTTTT
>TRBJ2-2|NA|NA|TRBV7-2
CASSPSPTLLGELFF
TGTGCCAGCAGTCCCTCCCCTACTTTGTTGGGGGAGCTGTTTTTT
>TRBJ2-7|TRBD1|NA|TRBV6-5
CASSPGQAFSYEQYF
TGTGCCAGCAGTCCCGGACAGGCCTTCTCCTACGAGCAGTACTTC
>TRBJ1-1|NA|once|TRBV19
CASRQQPWKVNTEAFF
TGTGCCAGCCGACAACAACCTTGGAAGGTGAACACTGAAGCTTTCTTT
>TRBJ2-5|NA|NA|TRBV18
CASSPGAGPGQETQYF
TGTGCCAGCTCACCCGGGGCGGGACCAGGCCAAGAGACCCAGTACTTC
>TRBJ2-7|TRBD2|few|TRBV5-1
CASSWGSGRADEQYF
TGCGCCAGCAGCTGGGGAAGCGGGAGGGCAGACGAGCAGTACTTC
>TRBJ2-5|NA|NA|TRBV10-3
CAISTTGGAETQYF
TGTGCCATCAGTACAACAGGGGGGGCGGAGACCCAGTACTTC
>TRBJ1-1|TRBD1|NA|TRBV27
CASSRPGQGTEAFF
TGTGCCAGCAGCAGACCGGGACAGGGGACTGAAGCTTTCTTT
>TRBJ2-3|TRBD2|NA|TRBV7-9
CASSLEVLPGLAGVDTQYF
TGTGCCAGCAGCTTAGAGGTTTTGCCGGGACTAGCGGGAGTGGATACGCAGTATTTT
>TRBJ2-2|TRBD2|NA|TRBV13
CASSLGAGGITGELFF
TGTGCCAGCAGCTTAGGAGCGGGGGGGATCACCGGGGAGCTGTTTTTT
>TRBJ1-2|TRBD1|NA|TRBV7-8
CASSLGDSTYGYTF
TGTGCCAGCAGCTTAGGGGACAGCACCTATGGCTACACCTTC
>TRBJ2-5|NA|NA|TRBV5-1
CASSLETGTTAETQYF
TGCGCCAGCAGCTTGGAGACAGGAACCACAGCGGAGACCCAGTACTTC
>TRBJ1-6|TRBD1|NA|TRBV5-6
CASSLDRGGSPLHF
TGTGCCAGCAGCTTGGACAGGGGGGGTTCACCCCTCCACTTT